A selection of T cell receptor beta chains follows, all from one sample in a study of cytomegalovirus exposure and HLA in healthy donors. Clones were sequenced by immunoSEQ multiplex PCR, and TCRdb holds only the in-frame ones, with some missing. The sample shows a few hundred thousand clones, about 90% of them seen only once. Sample: PBMCs. These receptors were collected from a man younger than 30 in good health and CMV-seropositive. Each CDR3 is given with its conserved first and last residue. The D gene is left open where the match is weak. A row's size may be missing; if present it is once, few, many or a size class.

j_gene	d_gene	abundance	len	v_gene	CDR3aa	CDR3nt
TRBJ1-1	TRBD1	.	17	TRBV27	CASSTGTGGARNTEAFF	TGTGCCAGCAGTACCGGGACAGGGGGCGCGAGGAACACTGAAGCTTTCTTT
TRBJ2-7	.	.	14	TRBV28	CASRPREVSYEQYF	TGTGCCAGCAGACCCAGGGAGGTCTCCTACGAGCAGTACTTC
TRBJ2-1	.	.	13	TRBV29-1	CSVERESYNEQFF	TGCAGCGTTGAACGGGAATCCTACAATGAGCAGTTCTTC
TRBJ2-4	.	once	14	TRBV5-4	CASSPDRAKNIQYF	TGTGCCAGCAGCCCGGACCGGGCCAAAAACATTCAGTACTTC
TRBJ2-3	.	.	13	TRBV27	CASSGPRTDTQYF	TGTGCCAGCAGCGGACCCCGCACAGATACGCAGTATTTT
TRBJ1-1	TRBD1	few	14	TRBV18	CASSQGQTNTEAFF	TGTGCCAGCTCTCAGGGACAGACGAACACTGAAGCTTTCTTT
TRBJ2-7	.	.	15	TRBV27	CASSPGGLQGGEQYF	TGTGCCAGCAGTCCCGGGGGGCTACAGGGAGGCGAGCAGTACTTC
TRBJ2-7	.	.	15	TRBV4-2	CASSQVATAAYEQYF	TGTGCCAGCAGCCAAGTCGCGACAGCGGCCTACGAGCAGTACTTC
TRBJ2-2	TRBD1	.	17	TRBV5-1	CASSLGAGTGDTGELFF	TGCGCCAGCAGCTTGGGGGCCGGGACAGGGGACACCGGGGAGCTGTTTTTT
TRBJ2-7	TRBD1	.	14	TRBV5-1	CASSSPGQGYEQYF	TGCGCCAGCAGCAGCCCGGGACAGGGTTACGAGCAGTACTTC
TRBJ2-7	TRBD2	.	14	TRBV10-2	CASSPGLAAYEQYF	TGCGCCAGCAGCCCGGGACTAGCAGCCTACGAGCAGTACTTC
TRBJ1-1	.	.	12	TRBV6-5	CASSYAGNEAFF	TGTGCCAGCAGTTACGCTGGAAATGAAGCTTTCTTT
TRBJ2-7	.	.	15	TRBV7-2	CASSLGAGGAYEQYF	TGTGCCAGCAGCTTAGGAGCAGGGGGGGCCTACGAGCAGTACTTC
TRBJ2-2	.	.	12	TRBV19	CASTYYTGELFF	TGTGCCAGTACTTATTATACCGGGGAGCTGTTTTTT
TRBJ2-7	.	.	16	TRBV6-7	CASSSTFRLLSYEQYF	TGTGCCAGCAGTTCCACTTTCCGACTCCTGTCCTACGAGCAGTACTTC
TRBJ2-7	TRBD2	.	18	TRBV11-2	CASSLLGTTSGRWYEQYF	TGTGCCAGCAGCTTACTAGGCACGACTAGCGGGAGATGGTACGAGCAGTACTTC
TRBJ1-2	.	.	14	TRBV9	CASSRTHGEGGYTF	TGTGCCAGCAGCAGAACACATGGGGAGGGTGGCTACACCTTC
TRBJ2-2	TRBD2	.	15	TRBV28	CASSLSSGRAGELFF	TGTGCCAGCAGTTTAAGTAGCGGGAGGGCCGGGGAGCTGTTTTTT
TRBJ2-1	.	once	15	TRBV9	CASSVAGGGRGEQFF	TGTGCCAGCAGCGTAGCGGGAGGGGGCAGGGGTGAGCAGTTCTTC
TRBJ2-3	TRBD2	.	15	TRBV5-1	CASSSGTSGPDTQYF	TGCGCCAGCAGCTCCGGGACTAGCGGACCAGATACGCAGTATTTT
TRBJ2-7	.	.	15	TRBV27	CASSLSGRTPYEQYF	TGTGCCAGCAGTTTATCTGGCAGGACACCCTACGAGCAGTACTTC
TRBJ2-1	TRBD1	.	15	TRBV11-3	CASSSGQGAYNEQFF	TGTGCCAGCAGCTCCGGACAGGGGGCCTACAATGAGCAGTTCTTC
TRBJ1-2	.	.	14	TRBV10-3	CAISDGGVGYGYTF	TGTGCCATCAGTGATGGGGGTGTTGGCTATGGCTACACCTTC
TRBJ1-3	TRBD1	.	15	TRBV5-4	CASSPGTATGNTIYF	TGTGCCAGCAGCCCCGGGACAGCGACGGGAAACACCATATATTTT
TRBJ2-3	.	once	13	TRBV2	CASRGGAPDTQYF	TGTGCCAGCAGAGGGGGGGCCCCAGATACGCAGTATTTT
TRBJ2-7	.	.	13	TRBV30	CAWSSGNTYEQYF	TGTGCCTGGAGTTCTGGGAACACCTACGAGCAGTACTTC
TRBJ1-1	.	once	13	TRBV7-7	CASSLSVNTEAFF	TGTGCCAGCAGCCTTTCCGTGAACACTGAAGCTTTCTTT
TRBJ2-7	.	.	13	TRBV7-9	CASSLRGLDEQYF	TGTGCCAGCAGCTTGCGGGGGCTCGACGAGCAGTACTTC
TRBJ2-3	TRBD1	once	14	TRBV29-1	CSVSGTGSKDTQYF	TGCAGCGTTTCCGGGACAGGGAGTAAAGATACGCAGTATTTT
TRBJ2-1	.	.	13	TRBV5-1	CASSLQGAGEQFF	TGCGCCAGCAGCTTGCAGGGTGCGGGTGAGCAGTTCTTC
TRBJ2-5	TRBD2	.	14	TRBV4-2	CASSLTAGEETQYF	TGTGCCAGCAGTCTCACGGCGGGGGAAGAGACCCAGTACTTC
TRBJ1-5	.	.	16	TRBV2	CASSEWGAGSNQPQHF	TGTGCCAGCAGTGAATGGGGGGCGGGGAGCAATCAGCCCCAGCATTTT
TRBJ2-7	.	.	17	TRBV10-3	CAISGGSVLENPYEQYF	TGTGCCATCAGTGGCGGCTCGGTTCTGGAGAACCCCTACGAGCAGTACTTC
TRBJ1-1	TRBD1	.	13	TRBV11-3	CASSRDRGTEAFF	TGTGCCAGCAGCCGAGACAGGGGGACTGAAGCTTTCTTT
TRBJ1-2	.	.	15	TRBV2	CASSEIFQGDYGYTF	TGTGCCAGCAGTGAAATTTTCCAGGGTGACTATGGCTACACCTTC
TRBJ1-5	.	.	13	TRBV25-1	CASSAQLNQPQHF	TGTGCCAGCAGTGCACAGCTCAATCAGCCCCAGCATTTT
TRBJ1-4	TRBD1	.	18	TRBV7-7	CASSLAPVPDRGEEKLFF	TGTGCCAGCAGCTTAGCGCCGGTTCCGGACAGGGGTGAGGAAAAACTGTTTTTT
TRBJ1-2	.	.	16	TRBV28	CASNDATGYFNYGYTF	TGTGCCAGCAATGACGCGACAGGCTACTTTAACTATGGCTACACCTTC
TRBJ2-3	TRBD2	.	13	TRBV28	CAISPSGTDTQYF	TGTGCCATAAGCCCTAGCGGGACAGATACGCAGTATTTT
TRBJ1-5	TRBD1	.	14	TRBV6-5	CASSPGQGNQPQHF	TGTGCCAGCAGTCCCGGACAGGGCAATCAGCCCCAGCATTTT
TRBJ2-2	.	.	16	TRBV29-1	CSAASWSGANTGELFF	TGCAGCGCCGCGTCGTGGAGCGGAGCGAACACCGGGGAGCTGTTTTTT
TRBJ1-1	.	.	15	TRBV15	CATSRDPSAGTEAFF	TGTGCCACCAGCAGAGACCCCAGCGCCGGTACTGAAGCTTTCTTT
TRBJ2-7	TRBD1	.	14	TRBV6-1	CASSFWDRAYEQYF	TGTGCCAGCAGTTTTTGGGACAGGGCGTACGAGCAGTACTTC
TRBJ2-1	.	.	17	TRBV15	CATSRQPGLAADNEQFF	TGTGCCACCAGCAGACAGCCCGGGCTAGCAGCGGACAATGAGCAGTTCTTC
TRBJ2-3	.	.	12	TRBV10-3	CAISDSGPTQYF	TGTGCCATCAGTGATAGTGGGCCGACGCAGTATTTT
TRBJ1-5	.	.	15	TRBV6-1	CASSELAYSNQPQHF	TGTGCCAGCAGTGAGTTGGCTTATAGCAATCAGCCCCAGCATTTT
TRBJ2-5	TRBD2	once	16	TRBV6-1	CASSEGLAGGGETQYF	TGTGCCAGCAGTGAAGGGCTAGCGGGAGGGGGAGAGACCCAGTACTTC
TRBJ1-3	.	.	17	TRBV4-1	CASSQDGAGRGGNTIYF	TGCGCCAGCAGCCAAGATGGCGCAGGGAGAGGTGGAAACACCATATATTTT